The subject of this entry is one T cell receptor beta chain. V lost 3 bases and J 0 bases, leaving 11 bases between the germline ends. The CDR3 totals 15 residues. Germline V gives CDR1 SGHTA, CDR2 FQGNSA. These data come from a study of blood T cell repertoires in COVID-19. Background on the study: PBMCs, B-cell-depleted T cells, or T cells provided the cDNA or gDNA that made up the material.

Measured with immunoSEQ multiplex PCR; TCRdb has only the in-frame clones, and not every one. The table includes over 450,000 clones, approximately 91% detected once. The V gene is TRBV7-2, the J gene TRBJ1-1; D may be TRBD1 (5 bases). The source material was peripheral blood. The TCR comes from a woman in her fifties or sixties with COVID-19, enrolled during active disease. The CDR3 loop is CASSFADRLNTEAFF. The CDR3, as DNA: TGTGCCAGCAGCTTCGCCGACAGACTGAACACTGAAGCTTTCTTT.